The T cell receptor beta chain under discussion was sequenced for a study of blood T cell repertoires in COVID-19. Overall study: T cells, B-cell-depleted T cells, or PBMCs supplied cDNA or gDNA.

The table came from immunoSEQ multiplex PCR; TCRdb's copy has only in-frame clones and leaves some out. Among about 470,000 clones listed, roughly 87% were seen once. Which cohort a participant joined came from the clinical history participants gave. Two consecutive negative NP/OP PCR tests, clearance, or resolved symptoms defined Cohort 3 recovery. The sequence was collected from a woman aged 18-35 years who had recovered from COVID-19. The specimen was PBMCs or T cells enriched from blood (not recorded which).

The DNA of the CDR3 is TGTGCCAGTAGTACCAGGACAGGCTACAATGAGCAGTTCTTC. This codes for CASSTRTGYNEQFF. V and J are TRBV19 and TRBJ2-1; 7 bases fit TRBD1. There are 14 residues in the CDR3. Germline V gene data show CDR1 as LNHDA and CDR2 as SQIVND (reference sequence). V lost 4 bases and J lost 3; bases outside the gene matches: 3.